Listed below are T cell receptor beta chains from one sample, sequenced in a study of vaccination and CD4 T cells after COVID-19. TCRdb re-derived calls from the PCR reads in MiXCR, one entry per CDR3 protein. Of roughly 16,000 distinct CDR3 sequences in the sample, less than 75% were seen once. Here the sequenced sample was CD4+ T cells from blood, taken after SARS-CoV-2 vaccination. These receptors were obtained from a human donor who had recovered from COVID-19. Both conserved end residues are part of each CDR3. D genes are given only for firm matches. Part of the rows lack a size; the others show once, few, many or a class for expanded clones.

d_call,j_call,clone_size,v_call,cdr3_aa,cdr3_nt
.,TRBJ2-1,.,TRBV7-4,CASSFQKRERFF,TGTGCCAGCAGCTTTCAGAAACGGGAGCGGTTCTTC
TRBD1,TRBJ1-2,few,TRBV20-1,CSAPGRGQGHYGYTF,TGCAGTGCGCCCGGTCGGGGACAGGGTCATTATGGCTACACCTTC
.,TRBJ1-6,.,TRBV5-1,CASSLSGRGSPLHF,TGCGCCAGCAGCTTGTCAGGCAGAGGATCACCCCTCCACTTT
.,TRBJ2-2,once,TRBV18,CASSPGAWGNTGELFF,TGTGCCAGCTCACCAGGAGCCTGGGGGAACACCGGGGAGCTGTTTTTT
TRBD2,TRBJ2-5,.,TRBV7-8,CASSLGLTSGSEETQYF,TGTGCCAGCAGCTTAGGCCTCACTAGCGGGAGCGAGGAGACCCAGTACTTC
TRBD2,TRBJ2-7,once,TRBV28,CASSLYTSGRTGEQYF,TGTGCCAGCAGTTTATACACTAGCGGGAGGACCGGGGAGCAGTACTTC
TRBD2,TRBJ2-3,few,TRBV2,CASSESSGMWDTQYF,TGTGCCAGCAGTGAATCCAGCGGGATGTGGGATACGCAGTATTTT
.,TRBJ2-3,.,TRBV20-1,CSARDLPGNTQYF,TGCAGTGCTAGAGATCTACCGGGGAATACGCAGTATTTT
TRBD1,TRBJ2-7,few,TRBV6-1,CASSRYRGRSYEQYF,TGTGCCAGCAGCCGATACAGGGGGCGATCCTACGAGCAGTACTTC
.,TRBJ1-5,few,TRBV6-1,CASSAKTEVQPQHF,TGTGCCAGCAGTGCAAAGACAGAGGTGCAGCCCCAGCATTTT